One and the same sample provided the 17 T cell receptor beta chains below, sequenced in a study of blood T cell repertoires in COVID-19. Produced via immunoSEQ multiplex PCR; TCRdb's table is partial and in-frame only. This sample carries 250,000 to 300,000 clones, around 90% of them seen once, and the ten largest clones take 0.94%. Sample: peripheral blood. These TCRs come from a woman aged 40 to 50 who had recovered from COVID-19.

The genes are TRBV19 and TRBJ1-4; 8 bases fit TRBD1. V was pared by 5 bases and J by 5 bases, with 7 bases of the junction left unmatched. In germline, CDR1 is LNHDA, CDR2 SQIVND (reference sequence). This CDR3 has 15 residues. The CDR3 sequence: CASSQRTGRNEKLFF. CDR3 DNA: TGTGCCAGTAGTCAACGGACAGGGAGGAATGAAAAACTGTTTTTT.

The table lists this clone with a count of one. The chain employs TRBV10-1 and TRBJ2-1; D perhaps matches TRBD2 (6 bases). Germline CDR1 WNHNN, CDR2 SYGVQD (reference sequence). Trimming shortened V by 0 bases and J by 9 bases, and 9 bases separated the two germline ends. The CDR3 contains 13 residues. CDR3 protein: CASSESFSGEQFF. The CDR3 region has the DNA TGCGCCAGCAGTGAGTCTTTTAGCGGTGAGCAGTTCTTC.

This chain links TRBV24-1 with TRBJ1-1; no firm D call. CDR3 length equals 14 residues. Trimming stripped 7 bases from V and 3 bases from J, with 14 bases between. Germline values: CDR1 KGHDR, CDR2 SFDVKD. The CDR3 here is CATRGGSGDTEAFF. The CDR3 DNA reads as TGTGCCACCAGAGGAGGAAGCGGGGACACTGAAGCTTTCTTT.

The chain recombines TRBV28 with TRBJ1-6; a weak D match, TRBD1 (6 bases). V lost 5 bases, J lost 7 bases, and 15 bases lay in between. Per germline, CDR1 MDHEN and CDR2 SYDVKM. The CDR3 loop spans 15 amino acids. The CDR3 region has the DNA TGTGCCAGCAGTCCCCAGGGGATTCTAAATTCACCCCTCCACTTT. It yields the protein CASSPQGILNSPLHF.

J is TRBJ1-2 and V is TRBV24-1; 8 bases line up with TRBD1. The V segment lost 4 bases and the J segment 7 bases; nucleotides outside the gene matches: 4. The CDR3 sequence is 13 residues long. CDR1 is KGHDR and CDR2 is SFDVKD in the germline V gene. For the CDR3, the DNA is TGTGCCACCAGTGACCCGGGGACAGGTGGCTACACCTTC. Residues: CATSDPGTGGYTF.

The chain recombines TRBV29-1 with TRBJ2-3; D may be TRBD2 (5 bases). Germline CDR1 reads SQVTM; CDR2 reads ANQGSEA. The CDR3 runs 14 residues. Deletions cut 5 bases from V and 0 bases from J, with 12 bases between. The CDR3 here is CSVRGGGSTDTQYF. The CDR3 bases are TGCAGCGTTCGAGGTGGCGGGAGCACAGATACGCAGTATTTT.

V is TRBV4-1 and J is TRBJ2-5; D possibly corresponds to TRBD2 (6 bases). Germline CDR1 and CDR2: MGHRA and YSYEKL. V was clipped by 1 base and J by 5 bases, with 11 bases between them. CDR3 length equals 14 residues. The CDR3: CASSQGGGKETQYF. The CDR3 nucleotides read TGCGCCAGCAGCCAAGGCGGCGGGAAGGAGACCCAGTACTTC.

V gene TRBV7-8 combines with J gene TRBJ2-3; D might be TRBD1 (5 bases). Trimming shortened V by 5 bases and J by 2 bases, and 14 bases separated the two germline ends. Germline-derived CDR1 and CDR2 are SGHVS and FQNEAQ. The CDR3 runs 15 residues. CDR3 sequence (DNA): TGTGCCAGCAGCCCGACGGACACCTTCACAGATACGCAGTATTTT. Translating it yields CASSPTDTFTDTQYF. The entire variable domain, with the rest obtained from reference TRBV7-8 and TRBJ2-3, is as follows: GAGVSQSPRYKVAKRGQDVALRCDPISGHVSLFWYQQALGQGPEFLTYFQNEAQLDKSGLPSDRFFAERPEGSVSTLKIQRTQQEDSAVYLCASSPTDTFTDTQYFGPGTRLTVL.

This clone appeared once. The chain carries TRBV6-5 and TRBJ2-5; TRBD2 aligns across 11 bases. The junction had 8 bases not matched to a gene; V was cut back by 3 bases and J by 5 bases. This CDR3 contains 16 residues. Looked up from germline, CDR1 is MNHEY and CDR2 is SVGAGI. The CDR3 loop is CASSYSLAGAQETQYF. DNA of the CDR3: TGTGCCAGCAGTTATTCACTAGCGGGAGCCCAGGAGACCCAGTACTTC.

V and J are TRBV19 and TRBJ2-2, with 10 bases that match TRBD2. The CDR3 is 15 residues long. Germline V gives CDR1 LNHDA, CDR2 SQIVND (reference sequence). The V and J ends lost 5 bases and 6 bases, in that order; junction bases with no gene match: 6. CDR3: CASSPLAGVSGELFF. Written as DNA, the CDR3 is TGTGCCAGTAGTCCTCTAGCGGGAGTATCCGGGGAGCTGTTTTTT.

The chain has TRBV6-5 and TRBJ1-2; D not resolved. The CDR3 contains 15 residues. The V end lost 0 bases, the J end lost 8 bases, and 16 bases lay between the germline ends. CDR1 MNHEY and CDR2 SVGAGI come from the germline V gene. CDR3 sequence: CASSYSNERAGGYTF. The CDR3 coding sequence is TGTGCCAGCAGTTACTCGAACGAGCGAGCGGGCGGCTACACCTTC.

The chain has TRBV12-5 and TRBJ1-1; no definite D call. The V gene's germline CDR1 is LGHNT and CDR2 FRNRAP. CDR3 length: 15 residues. The V gene lost 6 bases and the J gene lost 1 base, with 15 bases spanning the gap. CDR3 loop: CASGKEGVWNTEAFF. The DNA for the CDR3 is TGTGCTAGTGGGAAAGAGGGCGTATGGAACACTGAAGCTTTCTTT.

The chain recombines TRBV6-5 with TRBJ2-2; TRBD1 aligns across 7 bases. The germline gives CDR1 MNHEY, CDR2 SVGAGI. This CDR3 is 15 amino acids long. V shed 4 bases and J 5 bases; nucleotides not matched to a gene: 7. CDR3 in amino acids: CASSFQQGQTGELFF. The CDR3 bases are TGTGCCAGCAGTTTCCAACAGGGGCAGACCGGGGAGCTGTTTTTT.

This chain joins TRBV5-4 and TRBJ2-7; 9 positions match TRBD2. This CDR3 contains 17 residues. The germline V gene has CDR1 SGHNT and CDR2 YYREEE (reference sequence). After removal of 0 bases from V and 6 bases from J, the junction contained 13 bases not matched to a gene. The CDR3 region is CASSLGLAAPRPSEQYF. CDR3 nucleotides: TGTGCCAGCAGCTTGGGACTAGCGGCCCCGAGGCCCTCCGAGCAGTACTTC.

The genes are TRBV4-1 and TRBJ2-7; D remains unclear. V was shortened by 0 bases and J by 1 base, with 7 bases between the two germline ends. Germline V gene sequence: CDR1 MGHRA, CDR2 YSYEKL. This CDR3 contains 14 residues. The DNA for the CDR3 is TGCGCCAGCAGCCAAGATCACATATCCTACGAGCAGTACTTC. Encoded protein: CASSQDHISYEQYF.

The chain links TRBV27 to TRBJ2-7, with 7 bases that match TRBD1. CDR3 length: 14 amino acids. Germline assignment: CDR1 MNHEY and CDR2 SMNVEV (reference sequence). Unmatched junction bases numbered 9, after V lost 5 bases and J lost 5 bases. CDR3 protein: CASSVRTGRHEQYF. As DNA, the CDR3 is TGTGCCAGCAGTGTTCGGACAGGTAGGCACGAGCAGTACTTC.

The chain recombines TRBV27 with TRBJ2-3; D may be TRBD1 (5 bases). Germline CDR1 MNHEY, CDR2 SMNVEV (reference sequence). The CDR3 is made up of 16 amino acids. V dropped 0 bases and J dropped 6 bases, with 16 bases sitting between them. The CDR3 DNA reads as TGTGCCAGCAGTTTATCAGGGGCTACGAGGTGGGATACGCAGTATTTT. Protein sequence: CASSLSGATRWDTQYF.